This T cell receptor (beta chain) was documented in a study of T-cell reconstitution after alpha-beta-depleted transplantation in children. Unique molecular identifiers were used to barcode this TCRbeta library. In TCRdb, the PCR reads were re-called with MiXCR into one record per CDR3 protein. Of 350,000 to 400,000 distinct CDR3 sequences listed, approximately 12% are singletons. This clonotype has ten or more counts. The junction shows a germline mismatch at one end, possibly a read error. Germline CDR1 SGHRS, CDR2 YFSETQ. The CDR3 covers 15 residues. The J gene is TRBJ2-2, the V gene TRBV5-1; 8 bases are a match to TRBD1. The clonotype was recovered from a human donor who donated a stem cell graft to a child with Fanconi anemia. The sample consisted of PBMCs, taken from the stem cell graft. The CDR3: CASSPGTGNTGELFF. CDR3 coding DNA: TGTGCCAGCAGCCCCGGGACAGGGAACACCGGGGAGCTGTTTTTT.